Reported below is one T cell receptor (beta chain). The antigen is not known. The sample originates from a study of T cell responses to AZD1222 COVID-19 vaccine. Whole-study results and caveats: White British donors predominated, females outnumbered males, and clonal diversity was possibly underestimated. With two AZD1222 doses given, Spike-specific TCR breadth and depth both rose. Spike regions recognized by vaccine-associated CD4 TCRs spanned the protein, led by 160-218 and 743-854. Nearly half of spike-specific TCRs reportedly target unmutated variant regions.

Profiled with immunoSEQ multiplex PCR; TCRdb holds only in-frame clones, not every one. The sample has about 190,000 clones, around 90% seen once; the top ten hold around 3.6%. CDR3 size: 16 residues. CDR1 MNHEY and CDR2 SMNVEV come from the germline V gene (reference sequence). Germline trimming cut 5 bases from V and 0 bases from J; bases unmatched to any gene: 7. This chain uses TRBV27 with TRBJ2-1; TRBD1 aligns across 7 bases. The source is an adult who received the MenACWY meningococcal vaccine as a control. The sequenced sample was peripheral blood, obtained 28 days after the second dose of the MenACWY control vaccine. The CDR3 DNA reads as TGTGCCAGCAGTCCGTGGACAGGACCCTCCTACAATGAGCAGTTCTTC. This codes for CASSPWTGPSYNEQFF.